The entry below describes one T cell receptor (beta chain). The target antigen is unknown. Template-switching 5'RACE yielded the TCR cDNA; a universal primer site and UMIs were added in the process. TCRdb itself ran the 5' RACE reads through MiXCR, one entry per CDR3 protein. The sample carries just under 600,000 distinct CDR3 sequences, 13% recorded once. The data were taken from a study of T cells after yellow fever vaccination. Overall study results and limits: Primary-vaccination clones mostly resurfaced post-booster (around 96% CD4, roughly 90% CD8). Abundant clonotypes from the bulk population could have been carried over as contaminants into FACS-sorted repertoires.

Germline V gives CDR1 SEHNR, CDR2 FQNEAQ (reference sequence). After removal of 6 bases from V and 8 bases from J, the junction contained 7 bases not matched to a gene. This CDR3 contains 14 residues. This chain joins TRBV7-9 and TRBJ2-1, with 10 nucleotides matching TRBD1. The sequence derives from a man under 40 who received the YFV17D yellow fever vaccine. The sample here was PBMCs, taken on the day of the yellow fever booster vaccination. CDR3: CASRTGGGFHEQFF. In nucleotides, the CDR3 is TGTGCCAGCAGGACAGGGGGCGGTTTCCATGAGCAGTTCTTC.